Below, 8 T cell receptor beta chains from the same sample are listed, as sequenced in a study of shared clonotypes between healthy human individuals. The method was immunoSEQ multiplex PCR; TCRdb's version includes in-frame clones alone and lacks a portion of them. This sample carries about 470,000 clones, 70% to 80% of them seen once, and the ten largest clones take roughly 13%. The sequencing sample was made of PBMCs. Receptors originate from a woman aged 40 to 55 in good health. Some clones in this sample may be carry-over from other donors' samples.

There are a few counts of this clone. This rearrangement joins TRBV6-4 to TRBJ2-6; D is unclear. Per germline, CDR1 MRHNA and CDR2 SNTAGT. The V end lost 5 bases, the J end lost 0 bases, and 8 bases lay between the germline ends. This CDR3 is 15 amino acids long. CDR3 nucleotide sequence: TGTGCCAGCAGTCCAGACATCTCTGGGGCCAACGTCCTGACTTTC. It translates to CASSPDISGANVLTF.

This rearrangement joins TRBV6-1 to TRBJ2-1; a possible D gene is TRBD2 (5 bases). The length of the CDR3 is 14 residues. Germline CDR1 and CDR2: MNHNS and SASEGT. V lost 7 bases and J lost 5, with 15 bases in between. CDR3 sequence (DNA): TGTGCCAGCACCCGGGATAACTTAAACAATGAGCAGTTCTTC. Translating gives CASTRDNLNNEQFF.

Concerning this clone itself: The same CDR3 also results from other DNA sequences found in this sample. The genes are TRBV2 and TRBJ2-3; the D is unclear. CDR1 and CDR2 from the germline V gene are SNHLY and FYNNEI. The germline V and J ends were trimmed by 2 bases and 3 bases, with 12 bases remaining between them. This CDR3 spans 15 amino acids. CDR3 loop: CASSELLGFTDTQYF. The CDR3, as DNA: TGTGCCAGCAGTGAATTGCTAGGGTTTACAGATACGCAGTATTTT.

The rearrangement uses TRBV5-4 and TRBJ2-7; D assignment may be TRBD1 or TRBD2 (5 bases each). V was clipped by 4 bases and J by 3 bases, with 14 bases between them. Germline V gene data show CDR1 as SGHNT and CDR2 as YYREEE (reference sequence). This CDR3 has 14 residues. In DNA, the CDR3 is TGTGCCAGCAGCCCCCTCGAGGGGAACTACGAGCAGTACTTC. Protein product: CASSPLEGNYEQYF.

This chain uses TRBV6-6 with TRBJ2-1; D is unclear. V was trimmed by 6 bases and J by 6 bases, leaving 18 bases between them. The CDR3 loop spans 15 amino acids. CDR1 and CDR2 from the germline V gene are MNHNY and SVGAGI (reference sequence). The CDR3 loop reads CASSPPDGKGNEQFF. CDR3 DNA sequence: TGTGCCAGCAGCCCCCCGGACGGAAAGGGCAATGAGCAGTTCTTC.

The V call is TRBV19, the J call TRBJ1-1; D uncertain. This CDR3 region has 16 residues. Trimming removed 5 bases from V and 5 bases from J, with 21 bases in between. Germline lookup yields CDR1 LNHDA and CDR2 SQIVND (reference sequence). This CDR3 is CASSAQEGRVVTEAFF. The CDR3 coding sequence is TGTGCCAGTAGTGCCCAGGAGGGTAGGGTGGTTACTGAAGCTTTCTTT.

V and J are TRBV30 and TRBJ1-2; D remains unclear. CDR1 is GTSNPN and CDR2 is SVGIG in the germline V gene (reference sequence). V lost 8 bases to trimming and J lost 5 bases, with 27 bases between them. This CDR3 has 16 amino acids. CDR3 sequence (DNA): TGTGCCAGTTCCTCTCAGGAACGGAGGAGCTTTTATGGCTACACCTTC. It encodes CASSSQERRSFYGYTF.

The chain is built from TRBV15 and TRBJ2-1, with TRBD2 matching 7 bases. Germline V gene sequence: CDR1 LNHNV, CDR2 YYDKDF (reference sequence). The V and J ends lost 3 bases and 0 bases, in that order; junction bases with no gene match: 8. The CDR3 is made up of 17 amino acids. This CDR3 is CATSSQKGGSSYNEQFF. The CDR3 nucleotides are TGTGCCACCAGCAGTCAAAAGGGCGGGAGCTCCTACAATGAGCAGTTCTTC.